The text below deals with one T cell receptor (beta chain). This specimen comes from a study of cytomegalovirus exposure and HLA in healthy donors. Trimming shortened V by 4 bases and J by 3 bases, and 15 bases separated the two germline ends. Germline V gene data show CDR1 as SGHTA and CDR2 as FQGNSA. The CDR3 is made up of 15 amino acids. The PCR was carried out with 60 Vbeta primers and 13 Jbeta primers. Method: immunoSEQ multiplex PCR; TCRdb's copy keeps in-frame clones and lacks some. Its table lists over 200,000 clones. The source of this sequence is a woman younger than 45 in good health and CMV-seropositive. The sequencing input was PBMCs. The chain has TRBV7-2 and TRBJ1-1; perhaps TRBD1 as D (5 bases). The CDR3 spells CASSSRRRGDTEAFF. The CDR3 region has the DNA TGTGCCAGCAGCTCAAGAAGGAGGGGCGACACTGAAGCTTTCTTT. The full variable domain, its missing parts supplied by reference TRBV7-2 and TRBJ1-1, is GAGVSQSPSNKVTEKGKDVELRCDPISGHTALYWYRQSLGQGLEFLIYFQGNSAPDKSGLPSDRFSAERTGGSVSTLTIQRTQQEDSAVYLCASSSRRRGDTEAFFGQGTRLTVV.